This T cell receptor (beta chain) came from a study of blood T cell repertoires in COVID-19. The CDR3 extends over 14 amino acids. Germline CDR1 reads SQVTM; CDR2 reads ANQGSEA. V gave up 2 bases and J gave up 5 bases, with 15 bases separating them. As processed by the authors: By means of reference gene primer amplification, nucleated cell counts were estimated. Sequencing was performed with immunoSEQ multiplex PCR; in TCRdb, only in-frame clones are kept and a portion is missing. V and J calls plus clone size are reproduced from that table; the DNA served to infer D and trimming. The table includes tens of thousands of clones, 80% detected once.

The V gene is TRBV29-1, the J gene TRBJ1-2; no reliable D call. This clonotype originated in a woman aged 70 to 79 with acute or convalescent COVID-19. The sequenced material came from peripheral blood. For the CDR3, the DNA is TGCAGCGTTGAAAGGCGGGTAGGAGATTATGGCTACACCTTC. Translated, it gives CSVERRVGDYGYTF.